This T cell receptor beta chain is drawn from a study of T cells in Graves' hyperthyroidism and ophthalmopathy. This clonotype was seen a few times. Its antigen is unidentified. An absence of ophthalmopathy progression within 18 months meant stable Graves' hyperthyroidism. Exclusion criteria comprised uncontrolled infection, other autoimmune disease, pregnancy or lactation. Overall study findings and caveats: Peripheral blood also featured most of the thyroid clonotypes expanded above 0.001.

Authors of the study amplified TCR beta CDR3 regions from RNA transcripts. HTBI primers were used for first-round RT-PCR of the TCR CDR3. TCRdb independently ran MiXCR on the multiplex PCR reads; one entry per CDR3 protein. The data contain 550,000 to 800,000 distinct CDR3 sequences, 15% to 20% of them seen just once; the ten biggest clones take up roughly 16%. The CDR3 length is 14 residues. Trimming cost V 6 bases and J 6 bases, with 14 bases left between them. Germline values: CDR1 MNHNS, CDR2 SASEGT. The TCR comes from a man over 45 with Graves' hyperthyroidism. The V and J genes are TRBV6-1 and TRBJ2-2; D may be TRBD1 or TRBD2 (5 bases each). What was sequenced was blood. This CDR3 is CASSDGRESGELFF. CDR3 bases: TGTGCCAGCAGCGACGGCAGGGAGTCCGGGGAGCTGTTTTTT.